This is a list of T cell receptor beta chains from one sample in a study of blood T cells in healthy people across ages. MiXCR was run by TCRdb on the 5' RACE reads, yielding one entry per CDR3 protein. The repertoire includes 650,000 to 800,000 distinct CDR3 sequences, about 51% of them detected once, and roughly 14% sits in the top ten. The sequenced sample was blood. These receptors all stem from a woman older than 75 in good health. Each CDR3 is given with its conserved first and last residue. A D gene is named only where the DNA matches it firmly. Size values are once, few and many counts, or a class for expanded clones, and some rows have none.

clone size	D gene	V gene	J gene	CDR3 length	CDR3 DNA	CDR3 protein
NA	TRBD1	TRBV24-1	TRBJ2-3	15	TGTGCCACAGCTCGGGGACAGGGACGCACAGATACGCAGTATTTT	CATARGQGRTDTQYF
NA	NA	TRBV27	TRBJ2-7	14	TGTGCCAGCAGTTTCGACAGGTTTTCCTACGAGCAGTACTTC	CASSFDRFSYEQYF
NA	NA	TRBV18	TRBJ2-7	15	TGTGCCAGCTCACCATCACAGGACAGTATCTACGAGCAGTACTTC	CASSPSQDSIYEQYF
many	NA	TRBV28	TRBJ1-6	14	TGTGCCACCAGACGACAGGTGTTTAATTCACCCCTCCACTTT	CATRRQVFNSPLHF
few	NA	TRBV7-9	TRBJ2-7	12	TGTGCCGGCAGCTTGACGGGGGCCGAGCAGTACTTC	CAGSLTGAEQYF
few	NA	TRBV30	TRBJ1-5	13	TGTGCCTGGAGTGTCGGCGGCAATCAGCCCCAGCATTTT	CAWSVGGNQPQHF
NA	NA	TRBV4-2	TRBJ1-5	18	TGTGCCAGCAGCCAAGATGGAACCGGTGGGGGTCTCAATCAGCCCCAGCATTTT	CASSQDGTGGGLNQPQHF
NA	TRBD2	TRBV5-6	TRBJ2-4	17	TGTGCCAGCAGCGGGGGGGAGCCCCCCGCCATCAAAAACATTCAGTACTTC	CASSGGEPPAIKNIQYF
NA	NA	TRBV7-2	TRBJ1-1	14	TGTGCCAGCAGACCGCTGGACGGGAACACTGAAGCTTTCTTT	CASRPLDGNTEAFF
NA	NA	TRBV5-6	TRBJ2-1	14	TGTGCCAGCAGCTTAGGGGACCCAGGAAATGAGCAGTTCTTC	CASSLGDPGNEQFF
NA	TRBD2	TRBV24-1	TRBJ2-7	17	TGTGCCACCAGCCAACACCCTAGCGGGAGGAGCCCTACAATGCAGTACTTC	CATSQHPSGRSPTMQYF
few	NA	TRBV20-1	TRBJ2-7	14	TGCAGTGCCCCGAGGGACTCAAGCTCCTACGAGCAGTACTTC	CSAPRDSSSYEQYF
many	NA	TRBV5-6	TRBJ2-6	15	TGTGCCAGCAGCCAATCATACTCTGGGGCCAACGTCCTGACTTTC	CASSQSYSGANVLTF
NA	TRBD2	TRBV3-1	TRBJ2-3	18	TGTGCCAGCAGCCTGACCCGGACTAGCGGGAGAGTGACAGATACGCAGTATTTT	CASSLTRTSGRVTDTQYF
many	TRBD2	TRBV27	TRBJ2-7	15	TGTGCCAGCAGTTTACTAGCGGGAGAAGGGAACGAGCAGTACTTC	CASSLLAGEGNEQYF
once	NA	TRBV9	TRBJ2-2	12	TGTGCCAGCAGCGTTCCTCCCGGGGAGCTGTTTTTT	CASSVPPGELFF
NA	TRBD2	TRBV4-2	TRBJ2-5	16	TGTGCCAGCAGCCAAGCGGTCGGTAGCGGGACGGGGACCCAGTACTTC	CASSQAVGSGTGTQYF
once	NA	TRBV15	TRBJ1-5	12	TGTGCCACCAGCAGAGATAGTACGCCCCAGCATTTT	CATSRDSTPQHF
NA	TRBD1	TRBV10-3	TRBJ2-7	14	TGTGCCATCAGTGTTGACAGGGACTCCTACGAGCAGTACTTC	CAISVDRDSYEQYF
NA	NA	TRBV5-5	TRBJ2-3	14	TGTGCCAGCAGCCGGACGGATGGCACAGATACGCAGTATTTT	CASSRTDGTDTQYF
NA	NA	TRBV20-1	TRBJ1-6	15	TGCAGTGCTAGAGATCGGGCCAAAGCCGTTTCACCCCTCCACTTT	CSARDRAKAVSPLHF
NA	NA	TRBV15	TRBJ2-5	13	TGTGCCACCAGCAGAGGATCAGGAGAGACCCAGTACTTC	CATSRGSGETQYF
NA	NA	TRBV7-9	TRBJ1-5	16	TGTGCCAGCAGCTTACCCTATGGGGGCGGCAATCAGCCCCAGCATTTT	CASSLPYGGGNQPQHF
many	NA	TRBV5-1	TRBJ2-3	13	TGCGCCAGCAGCTCGATGGGCACAGATACGCAGTATTTT	CASSSMGTDTQYF
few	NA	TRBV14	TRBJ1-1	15	TGTGCCAGCAGCCCCCTAAAGGGGGGAGGAACTGAAGCTTTCTTT	CASSPLKGGGTEAFF
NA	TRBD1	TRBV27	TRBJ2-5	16	TGTGCCAGCTTTTTAACCCGACCGGGACAGAAAGAGACCCAGTACTTC	CASFLTRPGQKETQYF
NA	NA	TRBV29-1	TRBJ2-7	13	TGCAGCGTTGGGGGGGAATACTCCTACGAGCAGTACTTC	CSVGGEYSYEQYF
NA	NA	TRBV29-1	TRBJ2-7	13	TGCAGCGTTGAAGATTGGGGGGCTTACGAGCAGTACTTC	CSVEDWGAYEQYF
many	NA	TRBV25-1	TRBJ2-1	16	TGTGCCAGCAGTGAACCTCGGGCAGGGGGGTACAATGAGCAGTTCTTC	CASSEPRAGGYNEQFF